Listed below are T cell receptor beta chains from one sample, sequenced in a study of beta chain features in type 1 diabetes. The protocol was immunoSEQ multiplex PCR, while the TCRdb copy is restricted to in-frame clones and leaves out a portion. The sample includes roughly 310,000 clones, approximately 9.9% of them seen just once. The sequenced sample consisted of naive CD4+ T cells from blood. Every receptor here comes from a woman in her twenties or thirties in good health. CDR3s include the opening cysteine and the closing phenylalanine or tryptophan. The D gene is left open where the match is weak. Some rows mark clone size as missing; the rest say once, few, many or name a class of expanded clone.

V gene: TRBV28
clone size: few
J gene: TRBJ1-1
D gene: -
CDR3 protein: CASSPIPEGEAFF
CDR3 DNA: TGTGCCAGCAGTCCCATCCCTGAGGGTGAAGCTTTCTTT

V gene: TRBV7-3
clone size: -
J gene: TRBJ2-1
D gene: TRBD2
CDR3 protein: CASSPGTSGGNEQFF
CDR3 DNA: TGTGCCAGCAGCCCGGGGACTAGCGGTGGCAATGAGCAGTTCTTC

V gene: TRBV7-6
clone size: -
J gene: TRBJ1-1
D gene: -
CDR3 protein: CASSLTVNTEAFF
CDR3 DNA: TGTGCCAGCAGCTTGACAGTGAACACTGAAGCTTTCTTT

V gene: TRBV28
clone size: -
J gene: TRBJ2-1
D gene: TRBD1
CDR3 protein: CASSPGTVFLREQFF
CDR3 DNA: TGTGCCAGCAGCCCTGGGACAGTCTTTCTGAGGGAGCAGTTCTTC

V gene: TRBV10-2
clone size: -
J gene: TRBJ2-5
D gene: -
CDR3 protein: CASRGGVGETQYF
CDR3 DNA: TGCGCCAGCAGAGGGGGAGTGGGGGAGACCCAGTACTTC

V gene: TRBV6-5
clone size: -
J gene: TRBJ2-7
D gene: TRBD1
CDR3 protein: CASKGDRGPGYEQYF
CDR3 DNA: TGTGCCAGCAAAGGGGACAGGGGGCCGGGCTACGAGCAGTACTTC

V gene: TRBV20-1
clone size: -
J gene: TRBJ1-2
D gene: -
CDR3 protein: CSAPTDSGYTF
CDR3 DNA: TGCAGTGCCCCAACGGACAGTGGCTACACCTTC

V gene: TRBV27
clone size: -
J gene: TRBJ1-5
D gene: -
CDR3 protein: CASSPGWTVSNQPQHF
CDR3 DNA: TGTGCCAGCAGTCCAGGGTGGACAGTTAGCAATCAGCCCCAGCATTTT

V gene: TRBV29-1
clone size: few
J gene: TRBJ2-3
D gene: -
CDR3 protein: CSVSTAVTDTQYF
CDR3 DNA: TGCAGCGTTAGCACCGCGGTCACAGATACGCAGTATTTT

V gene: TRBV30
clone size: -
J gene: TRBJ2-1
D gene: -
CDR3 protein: CAWARDTFKYNEQFF
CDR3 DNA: TGTGCCTGGGCTCGGGACACATTCAAATACAATGAGCAGTTCTTC

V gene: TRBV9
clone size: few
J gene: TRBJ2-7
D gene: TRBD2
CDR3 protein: CASSVGPGGTFSYEQYF
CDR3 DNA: TGTGCCAGCAGCGTAGGACCCGGGGGGACCTTCTCCTACGAGCAGTACTTC

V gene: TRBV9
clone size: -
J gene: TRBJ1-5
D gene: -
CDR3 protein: CASSVGDTHQPQHF
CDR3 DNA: TGTGCCAGCAGCGTAGGGGACACTCATCAGCCCCAGCATTTT

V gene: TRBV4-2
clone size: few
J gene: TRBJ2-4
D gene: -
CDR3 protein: CASSQEGSPKNIQYF
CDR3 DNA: TGTGCCAGCAGCCAAGAGGGCAGCCCCAAAAACATTCAGTACTTC

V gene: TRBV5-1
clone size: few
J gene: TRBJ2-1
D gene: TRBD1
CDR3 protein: CASSLGQGSYNEQFF
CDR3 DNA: TGCGCCAGCAGCTTGGGACAGGGCTCCTACAATGAGCAGTTCTTC

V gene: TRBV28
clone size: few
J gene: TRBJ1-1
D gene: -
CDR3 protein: CASSFVFRGNTEAFF
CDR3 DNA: TGTGCCAGCAGTTTTGTGTTCAGGGGTAACACTGAAGCTTTCTTT

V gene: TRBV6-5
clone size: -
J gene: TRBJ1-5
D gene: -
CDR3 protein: CASSSRERQPQHF
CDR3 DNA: TGTGCCAGCAGTTCCCGGGAGAGGCAGCCCCAGCATTTT

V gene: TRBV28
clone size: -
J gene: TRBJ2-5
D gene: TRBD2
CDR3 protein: CASTQAGEPETQYF
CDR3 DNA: TGTGCCAGCACCCAAGCGGGAGAACCCGAGACCCAGTACTTC

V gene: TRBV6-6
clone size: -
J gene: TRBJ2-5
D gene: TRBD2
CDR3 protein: CASRSAGETETQYF
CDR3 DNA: TGTGCCAGCAGATCAGCGGGAGAGACGGAGACCCAGTACTTC

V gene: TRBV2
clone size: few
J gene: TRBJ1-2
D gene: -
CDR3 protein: CASSSGGYTF
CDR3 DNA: TGTGCCAGCAGTAGCGGAGGCTACACCTTC

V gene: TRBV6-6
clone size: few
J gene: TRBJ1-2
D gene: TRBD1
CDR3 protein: CASSGGQEMTF
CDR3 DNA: TGTGCCAGCAGTGGTGGACAGGAGATGACCTTC

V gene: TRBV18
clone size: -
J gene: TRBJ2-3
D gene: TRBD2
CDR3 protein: CASSPQREVTDTQYF
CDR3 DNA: TGTGCCAGCTCACCTCAGCGGGAGGTCACAGATACGCAGTATTTT

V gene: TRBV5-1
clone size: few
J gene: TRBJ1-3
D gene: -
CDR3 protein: CASSLRGSSGNTIYF
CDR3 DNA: TGCGCCAGCAGCCTCAGGGGATCCTCTGGAAACACCATATATTTT

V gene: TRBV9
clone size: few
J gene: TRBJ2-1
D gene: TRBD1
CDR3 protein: CASSVGGTGGNEQFF
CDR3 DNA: TGTGCCAGCAGCGTAGGGGGGACAGGAGGCAATGAGCAGTTCTTC

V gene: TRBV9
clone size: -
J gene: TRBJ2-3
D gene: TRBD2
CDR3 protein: CASSPSAGIDTDTQYF
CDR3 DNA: TGTGCCAGCAGCCCGTCAGCGGGAATTGATACAGATACGCAGTATTTT

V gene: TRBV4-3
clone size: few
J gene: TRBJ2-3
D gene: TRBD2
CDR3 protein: CASSRRLAEGGKTDTQYF
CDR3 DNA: TGCGCCAGCAGCCGCAGACTAGCGGAGGGAGGGAAAACAGATACGCAGTATTTT

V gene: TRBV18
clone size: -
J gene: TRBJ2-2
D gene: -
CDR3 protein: CASSPSHRANTGELFF
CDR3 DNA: TGTGCCAGCTCACCAAGTCACAGAGCGAACACCGGGGAGCTGTTTTTT

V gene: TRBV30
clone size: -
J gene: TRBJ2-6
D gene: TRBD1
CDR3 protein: CAWSTRQGVTGANVLTF
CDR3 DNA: TGTGCCTGGAGTACCAGACAGGGGGTAACTGGGGCCAACGTCCTGACTTTC

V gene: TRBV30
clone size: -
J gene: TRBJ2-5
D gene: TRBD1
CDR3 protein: CAWSPGTGQETQYF
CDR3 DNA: TGTGCCTGGAGTCCAGGGACAGGGCAAGAGACCCAGTACTTC

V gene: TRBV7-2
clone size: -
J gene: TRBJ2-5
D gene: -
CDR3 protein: CASSLVGAGEGGTQYF
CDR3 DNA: TGTGCCAGCAGCCTCGTCGGGGCGGGAGAGGGGGGGACCCAGTACTTC

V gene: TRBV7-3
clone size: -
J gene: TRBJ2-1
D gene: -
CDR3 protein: CASSLTLLATNEQFF
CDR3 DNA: TGTGCCAGCAGCTTAACGCTTCTAGCGACCAATGAGCAGTTCTTC

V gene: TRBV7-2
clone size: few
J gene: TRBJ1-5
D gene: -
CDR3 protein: CASSLAEYQPQHF
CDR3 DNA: TGTGCCAGCAGCTTAGCCGAGTATCAGCCCCAGCATTTT

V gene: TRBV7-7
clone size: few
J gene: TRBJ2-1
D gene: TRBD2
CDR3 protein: CASSLVGGLGNDEQFF
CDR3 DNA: TGTGCTAGCAGCTTAGTAGGTGGACTAGGTAACGATGAGCAGTTCTTC

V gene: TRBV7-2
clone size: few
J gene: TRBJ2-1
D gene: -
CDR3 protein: CASSPIRGAVEQFF
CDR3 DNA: TGTGCCAGCAGCCCAATCCGGGGGGCGGTTGAGCAGTTCTTC

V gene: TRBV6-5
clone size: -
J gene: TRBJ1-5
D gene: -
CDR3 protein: CASRPTTDNQPQHF
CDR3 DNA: TGTGCCAGCAGGCCGACGACAGACAATCAGCCCCAGCATTTT

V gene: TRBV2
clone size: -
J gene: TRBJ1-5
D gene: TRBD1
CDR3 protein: CASSDLDRPYQHF
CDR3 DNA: TGTGCCAGCAGTGACTTGGACAGGCCGTATCAGCATTTT

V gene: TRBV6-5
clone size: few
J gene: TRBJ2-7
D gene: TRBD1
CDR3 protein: CASRPTRDSYYEQYF
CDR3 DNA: TGTGCCAGCAGGCCTACAAGGGACAGCTACTACGAGCAGTACTTC

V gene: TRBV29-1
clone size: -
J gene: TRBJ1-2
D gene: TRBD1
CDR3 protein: CSVGRDSYGYTF
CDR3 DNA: TGCAGCGTGGGGCGGGACAGCTATGGCTACACCTTC

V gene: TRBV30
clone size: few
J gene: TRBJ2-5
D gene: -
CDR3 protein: CAWAVVRETQYF
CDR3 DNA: TGTGCCTGGGCAGTTGTGAGGGAGACCCAGTACTTC

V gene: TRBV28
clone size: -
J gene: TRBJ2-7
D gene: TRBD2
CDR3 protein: CASSRTSDLSYEQYF
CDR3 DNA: TGTGCCAGCAGCCGGACTAGCGACCTCTCCTACGAGCAGTACTTC

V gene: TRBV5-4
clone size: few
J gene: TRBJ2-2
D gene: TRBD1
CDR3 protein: CAAGTGNTGELFF
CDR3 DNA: TGTGCTGCGGGGACAGGGAACACCGGGGAGCTGTTTTTT

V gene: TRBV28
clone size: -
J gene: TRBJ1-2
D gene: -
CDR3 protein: CASSISGTLSPRGYTF
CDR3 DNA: TGTGCCAGCAGTATATCCGGGACACTATCCCCTCGTGGCTACACCTTC

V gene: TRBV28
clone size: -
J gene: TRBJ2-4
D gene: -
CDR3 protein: CASSPPPRKNRQYF
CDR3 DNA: TGTGCCAGCAGTCCGCCTCCTAGGAAAAACCGTCAGTACTTC

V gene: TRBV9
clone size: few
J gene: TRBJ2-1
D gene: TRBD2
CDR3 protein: CASSVSPTSGIYEQFF
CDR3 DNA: TGTGCCAGCAGCGTAAGCCCGACTAGCGGGATCTATGAGCAGTTCTTC

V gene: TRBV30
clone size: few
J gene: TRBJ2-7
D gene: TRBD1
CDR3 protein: CAWSVRPGGSYEQYF
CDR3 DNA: TGTGCCTGGAGTGTACGTCCAGGGGGCTCTTACGAGCAGTACTTC

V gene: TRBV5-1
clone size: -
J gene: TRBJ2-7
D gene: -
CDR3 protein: CASSLTDFSYEQYF
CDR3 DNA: TGCGCCAGCAGCTTGACAGATTTCTCCTACGAGCAGTACTTC

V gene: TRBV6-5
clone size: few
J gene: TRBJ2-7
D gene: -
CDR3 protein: CASRSLGHEQYF
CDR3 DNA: TGTGCCAGCAGGTCCCTAGGCCACGAGCAGTACTTC

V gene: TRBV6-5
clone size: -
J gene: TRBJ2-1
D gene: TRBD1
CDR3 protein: CASSPDRATYNEQFF
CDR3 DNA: TGTGCCAGCAGCCCGGACAGGGCCACCTACAATGAGCAGTTCTTC

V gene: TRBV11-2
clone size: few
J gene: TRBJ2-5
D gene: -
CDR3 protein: CASSLGTAQETQYF
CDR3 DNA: TGTGCCAGCAGCTTAGGGACAGCGCAAGAGACCCAGTACTTC

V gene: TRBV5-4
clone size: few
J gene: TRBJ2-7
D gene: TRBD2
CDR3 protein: CASSPSSGTYYEQYF
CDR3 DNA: TGTGCCAGCAGCCCCTCTAGCGGGACCTACTACGAGCAGTACTTC

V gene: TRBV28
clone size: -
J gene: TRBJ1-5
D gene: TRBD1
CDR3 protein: CASSFDRVSQPQHF
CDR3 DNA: TGTGCCAGCAGTTTCGACAGGGTATCCCAGCCCCAGCATTTT

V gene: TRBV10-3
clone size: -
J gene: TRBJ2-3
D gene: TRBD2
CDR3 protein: CAISGRADTQYF
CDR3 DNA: TGTGCCATCAGCGGGAGGGCAGATACGCAGTATTTT